What follows are 26 T cell receptor beta chains derived from one specimen sequenced in a study of CD8+ T cells in alopecia areata. RNA extraction and reverse transcription yielded cDNA as sequencing template. This table comes from immunoSEQ multiplex PCR, and its TCRdb copy is limited to in-frame clones, with some not included. The sample shows roughly 230,000 clones, about 40% of them seen only once. Treatment denoted: oral pan-JAK inhibitor, 5-10 mg twice daily. The specimen was CD4+ T cells sorted from blood, collected between weeks 36 and 40, from a patient treated with tofacitinib. These receptors were obtained from a human donor with alopecia areata.

The CDR3 DNA reads as TGTGCCTGGAGCCGGACAGATCAGCCCCAGCATTTT. It yields the protein CAWSRTDQPQHF. The rearrangement links TRBV30 to TRBJ1-5; TRBD1 might be the D (6 bases). This CDR3 is built from 12 residues. V was cut by 3 bases and J by 5 bases, with 8 bases left in between. Germline V lookup: CDR1 GTSNPN, CDR2 SVGIG (reference sequence). The whole variable domain, remainder taken from reference TRBV30 and TRBJ1-5, is SQTIHQWPATLVQPVGSPLSLECTVEGTSNPNLYWYRQAAGRGLQLLFYSVGIGQISSEVPQNLSASRPQDRQFILSSKKLLLSDSGFYLCAWSRTDQPQHFGDGTRLSIL.

The V call is TRBV6-5, the J call TRBJ2-1; tentatively, D is TRBD2 (6 bases). Germline V lookup: CDR1 MNHEY, CDR2 SVGAGI. The V and J ends lost 6 bases and 9 bases respectively, with 12 bases between them. The CDR3 extends over 12 amino acids. The CDR3 is CASSTLAREQFF. The DNA for the CDR3 is TGTGCCAGCAGCACACTAGCTCGTGAGCAGTTCTTC.

The chain employs TRBV27 and TRBJ2-5; D might be TRBD1 or TRBD2, each matching 7 bases. Trimming shortened V by 0 bases and J by 7 bases, and 12 bases separated the two germline ends. The CDR3 sequence is 14 residues long. Germline V gene sequence: CDR1 MNHEY, CDR2 SMNVEV (reference sequence). The CDR3 reads CASSLSQGGRTQYF. The CDR3 DNA reads TGTGCCAGCAGTTTATCGCAGGGGGGGAGGACCCAGTACTTC.

This clone was seen a handful of times. This rearrangement joins TRBV18 to TRBJ1-2; no definite D call. The CDR3 is 13 residues long. Germline CDR1 is KGHSH and CDR2 is LQKENI. V gave up 3 bases and J gave up 4 bases, with 9 bases separating them. CDR3 residues: CASSPVEIYGYTF. The CDR3, as DNA: TGTGCCAGCTCACCGGTAGAGATCTATGGCTACACCTTC.

This clone came up a few times. The gene calls are TRBV7-9 and TRBJ2-6; no firm D call. Trimming pared 7 bases from V and 1 base from J, leaving 11 bases between. Germline V gives CDR1 SEHNR, CDR2 FQNEAQ (reference sequence). The CDR3 contains 15 residues. The CDR3 sequence: CASIPWGSGANVLTF. The CDR3 DNA reads as TGTGCCAGCATACCTTGGGGATCTGGGGCCAACGTCCTGACTTTC.

The chain has TRBV11-2 and TRBJ2-3, with unresolved D. The CDR3 is 13 residues long. Germline V gene lookup returns CDR1 SGHAT and CDR2 FQNNGV. Between the trimmed V and J ends, which lost 4 bases and 4 bases, there was a span of 9 bases. This CDR3 is CASSSRLSDTQYF. The CDR3 nucleotides are TGTGCCAGCAGCTCGCGACTCTCAGATACGCAGTATTTT.

The chain couples TRBV9 to TRBJ2-7; no clear D. Trimming shortened V by 0 bases and J by 9 bases, and 16 bases separated the two germline ends. The CDR3 extends over 14 amino acids. Germline CDR1 reads SGDLS; CDR2 reads YYNGEE. The CDR3 reads CASSVAAEPLGQYF. The CDR3 region has the DNA TGTGCCAGCAGCGTAGCGGCGGAGCCTTTGGGGCAGTACTTC.

This chain's CDR3 is CASSQGIETYGYTF. CDR3 DNA sequence: TGTGCCAGCAGCCAAGGAATAGAAACCTATGGCTACACCTTC. The chain combines TRBV14 with TRBJ1-2; D call uncertain. V was pared by 1 base and J by 4 bases, with 10 bases between. Germline V lookup: CDR1 SGHDN, CDR2 FVKESK. There are 14 residues in the CDR3. Full variable domain (missing parts from reference TRBV14 and TRBJ1-2): EAGVTQFPSHSVIEKGQTVTLRCDPISGHDNLYWYRRVMGKEIKFLLHFVKESKQDESGMPNNRFLAERTGGTYSTLKVQPAELEDSGVYFCASSQGIETYGYTFGSGTRLTVV.

This rearrangement joins TRBV9 to TRBJ2-1; D gene uncertain. Trimming took off 0 bases at V and 4 bases at J, with 11 bases between the two ends. In germline, CDR1 is SGDLS, CDR2 YYNGEE. This CDR3 region has 15 residues. CDR3 amino acids: CASSVEALAYNEQFF. The CDR3 bases are TGTGCCAGCAGCGTAGAGGCGCTGGCTTACAATGAGCAGTTCTTC.

This clone occurred a few times. Other DNA sequences from this sample encode an identical CDR3 as well. The chain is built from TRBV30 and TRBJ2-6; maybe TRBD1 (5 bases). There are 16 residues in the CDR3. Germline CDR1 GTSNPN, CDR2 SVGIG (reference sequence). The V end was cut by 3 bases, the J end by 0 bases, with 12 bases between. The CDR3 sequence is CAWRGQGYSGANVLTF. The CDR3 bases are TGTGCCTGGAGAGGGCAGGGCTACTCTGGGGCCAACGTCCTGACTTTC.

About this clone: The junction and the germline gene differ at one end; a read error may be behind it. V gene TRBV7-2 combines with J gene TRBJ2-5; TRBD2 might be the D (6 bases). The CDR3 sequence is 13 residues long. Germline V lookup: CDR1 SGHTA, CDR2 FQGNSA. CDR3 protein: CASSLTRRAFGDF. The DNA for the CDR3 is TGTGCCAGCAGCTTAACAAGGAGGGCTTTTGGGGACTTC.

V gene TRBV4-3 combines with J gene TRBJ2-1; D is unresolved. Germline CDR1 and CDR2: LGHNA and YSLEER. The CDR3 covers 13 residues. The ends were cut back, 4 bases at V and 8 bases at J, with 12 bases in the middle. Written as DNA, the CDR3 is TGCGCCAGCAGCCGGGGTAGTGGATATGAGCAGTTCTTC. It translates to CASSRGSGYEQFF.

The chain links TRBV19 to TRBJ2-5; possibly TRBD1 for D (5 bases). The germline V and J ends were trimmed by 3 bases and 1 base, with 12 bases remaining between them. Germline assignment: CDR1 LNHDA and CDR2 SQIVND (reference sequence). The CDR3 is 15 amino acids. The CDR3 sequence: CASSINGQIQETQYF. Written as DNA, the CDR3 is TGTGCCAGTAGTATTAACGGACAAATCCAAGAGACCCAGTACTTC. Based on the CDR3 plus reference TRBV19 and TRBJ2-5, the full variable domain is DGGITQSPKYLFRKEGQNVTLSCEQNLNHDAMYWYRQDPGQGLRLIYYSQIVNDFQKGDIAEGYSVSREKKESFPLTVTSAQKNPTAFYLCASSINGQIQETQYFGPGTRLLVL.

This chain links TRBV11-2 with TRBJ2-7, with a tentative D call TRBD2 (5 bases). The germline V gene has CDR1 SGHAT and CDR2 FQNNGV. With 5 bases removed from V and 2 bases from J, the gap between germline ends came to 13 bases. This CDR3 contains 14 residues. CDR3 sequence (DNA): TGTGCCAGCAGCCCCCTGGCAGCGGCCTACGAGCAGTACTTC. This translates into CASSPLAAAYEQYF.

The chain joins TRBV29-1 to TRBJ1-3; D is perhaps TRBD1 (6 bases). V lost 0 bases, J lost 2 bases, and 8 bases lay in between. Germline values: CDR1 SQVTM, CDR2 ANQGSEA. The CDR3 has 14 amino acids. CDR3 DNA sequence: TGCAGCGTTGAAGAGCGGACAGCTGGAAACACCATATATTTT. Translating it yields CSVEERTAGNTIYF.

The J gene is TRBJ2-3, the V gene TRBV9; TRBD2 matches 10 bases. CDR3 length: 15 amino acids. Unmatched junction bases numbered 4, after V lost 4 bases and J lost 2 bases. Per the germline V gene, CDR1 is SGDLS and CDR2 is YYNGEE. The CDR3 reads CASSPSGRDTDTQYF. DNA for the CDR3: TGTGCCAGCAGCCCTAGCGGGAGAGACACAGATACGCAGTATTTT.

The chain combines TRBV7-2 with TRBJ2-2; 9 nucleotides agree with TRBD2. The ends lost 2 bases at V and 7 bases at J; junction bases unmatched: 5. This CDR3 contains 15 residues. CDR1 is SGHTA and CDR2 is FQGNSA in the germline V gene. In DNA form, the CDR3 reads TGTGCCAGCAGCTTAATACGCGGGAGGGACGGGGAGCTGTTTTTT. Residues: CASSLIRGRDGELFF. Together with reference TRBV7-2 and TRBJ2-2, the CDR3 gives the full variable domain: GAGVSQSPSNKVTEKGKDVELRCDPISGHTALYWYRQSLGQGLEFLIYFQGNSAPDKSGLPSDRFSAERTGGSVSTLTIQRTQQEDSAVYLCASSLIRGRDGELFFGEGSRLTVL.

The V and J genes are TRBV6-5 and TRBJ1-5, with D hard to call. V gave up 6 bases and J gave up 8 bases, with 14 bases separating them. The CDR3 loop spans 13 amino acids. Germline values: CDR1 MNHEY, CDR2 SVGAGI. In nucleotides, the CDR3 is TGTGCCAGCAGCCAGGTTTTTCAGAAGCCCCAGCATTTT. Protein: CASSQVFQKPQHF.

This chain uses TRBV2 with TRBJ2-7; D is unclear. Trimming took off 7 bases at V and 6 bases at J, with 13 bases between the two ends. Germline CDR1 reads SNHLY; CDR2 reads FYNNEI. This CDR3 is 12 amino acids long. This CDR3 is CASMSSGSEQYF. CDR3 bases: TGTGCCAGCATGTCATCCGGGTCCGAGCAGTACTTC.

The J gene is TRBJ2-7, the V gene TRBV6-6; tentative D call: TRBD1 (5 bases). This CDR3 contains 14 residues. Trimming removed 5 bases at V and 1 base at J, with 12 bases between. CDR1 and CDR2 (germline): MNHNY, SVGAGI (reference sequence). The DNA of the CDR3 is TGTGCCAGCAGTGGACAAAAAGGGTCCTACGAGCAGTACTTC. Protein: CASSGQKGSYEQYF.

This clone turned up a few times. V gene TRBV7-8 combines with J gene TRBJ1-5; D call uncertain. The germline gives CDR1 SGHVS, CDR2 FQNEAQ. Between the trimmed V and J ends, which lost 1 base and 6 bases, there was a span of 4 bases. This CDR3 has 12 amino acids. CDR3: CASSLVGQPQHF. The CDR3 DNA sequence: TGTGCCAGCAGCTTAGTCGGTCAGCCCCAGCATTTT.

This chain connects TRBV7-2 to TRBJ1-2; 7 bases agree with TRBD1. Losses at the gene ends were 5 bases for V and 7 bases for J; bases not matched to a gene: 13. CDR3 length: 15 residues. Per germline, CDR1 SGHTA and CDR2 FQGNSA. In nucleotides, the CDR3 is TGTGCCAGCAGCCGAAGACAGGGCCCCTCGGGTGGCTACACCTTC. Its protein product is CASSRRQGPSGGYTF.

This clone was counted between two and nine times. The rearrangement joins TRBV7-9 to TRBJ2-7; possible D gene TRBD1, 7 bases. The CDR3 is 14 residues long. From germline, CDR1 is SEHNR and CDR2 FQNEAQ (reference sequence). Deletions cut 0 bases from V and 7 bases from J, with 13 bases between. The CDR3 loop reads CASSLAKAGGEQYF. CDR3 bases: TGTGCCAGCAGCTTAGCGAAGGCAGGGGGGGAGCAGTACTTC.

The chain is built from TRBV29-1 and TRBJ2-5, with a possible D match to TRBD2 (6 bases). The germline CDR1 and CDR2 sequences are SQVTM and ANQGSEA. Trimming took 6 bases from V and 2 from J, leaving 13 bases between them. The CDR3 totals 13 residues. CDR3 in DNA: TGCAGCGTAGCCGGGAGTCTACAAGAGACCCAGTACTTC. This sequence encodes CSVAGSLQETQYF.

This clone has only one observation. The chain employs TRBV6-1 and TRBJ2-3; maybe TRBD1 (5 bases). CDR1 and CDR2 from the germline V gene are MNHNS and SASEGT. The V and J ends lost 1 base and 9 bases respectively, with 8 bases between them. The CDR3 covers 12 residues. The CDR3 loop reads CASSEGQKTQYF. CDR3 DNA sequence: TGTGCCAGCAGTGAAGGACAGAAGACGCAGTATTTT.

The gene calls are TRBV29-1 and TRBJ2-4, with D possibly matching TRBD2 (5 bases). The CDR3 is made up of 11 amino acids. The ends were cut back, 3 bases at V and 8 bases at J, with 8 bases in the middle. Looked up from germline, CDR1 is SQVTM and CDR2 is ANQGSEA. In nucleotides, the CDR3 is TGCAGCGTTGAGAGGGCTGACATTCAGTACTTC. As protein: CSVERADIQYF.